The clone carrying this T cell receptor (beta chain) ranks as medium-sized (0.01 to 0.1%) in terms of frequency. Antigen specificity is unknown. This specimen belongs to a study of synovial regulatory T cells in juvenile arthritis. Study-wide findings and caveats: CDR3 overlap with synovial Tregs was higher for iaTregs than other blood Tregs.

Repertoires were generated with immunoSEQ multiplex PCR, while TCRdb's copy carries only in-frame clones and drops some. The sample holds 2,000 to 2,500 clones. The germline V gene encodes CDR1 SGHRS and CDR2 YFSETQ. The CDR3 runs to 14 residues. DNA is not recorded here. The synovial samples were synovial fluid, paired with peripheral blood from each active arthritis patient. The source of this sequence is a donor younger than 30 with juvenile idiopathic arthritis. The source material was Treg cells from the synovium. The genes are TRBV5-1 and TRBJ1-1; the TRBD1 assignment by TCRdb is unverifiable without DNA. CDR3 loop: CASSWETGMVEAFF.